This T cell receptor (beta chain) is from a study of CXCR3-negative and CXCR3-positive naive CD8 T cells. About the research overall: Cumulative TRB read yield was roughly 150 million, averaging about 1.5 +/- 0.3 million per library. Overall study results and limits: Naive subsets showed comparable surface CD5, and TCR interaction strength was also inferred from TRB CDR3 physicochemistry. Cryopreservation partially decreased CXCR3 expression, and most assays used fresh PBMCs.

The libraries of TRB cDNA were prepared using 5' RACE with UMI labels. After re-calling the 5' RACE reads, TCRdb lists one entry per CDR3 protein, DNA absent. The sample includes about 56,000 distinct CDR3 sequences. Details on this clonotype: The target antigen is unknown.

This TCR was recovered from a human donor in good health. Some clones in this sample may be carry-over from other donors' samples. Sequencing input: memory CD8+ T cells from blood.

CDR3 residues: CSVHPTGGIYEQFF. The rearrangement links TRBV29-1 to TRBJ2-1; there is no DNA to check the TCRdb D call of TRBD1. CDR3 length: 14 residues. Germline loops: CDR1 SQVTM, CDR2 ANQGSEA.